Listed below are T cell receptor beta chains from one sample, sequenced in a study of cytotoxic CD8 clonotypes in ibrutinib-treated CLL. TCRdb's copy holds only in-frame clones and misses some; the assay was immunoSEQ multiplex PCR. The table lists over 45,000 clones, 45% to 70% of them singletons, with around 21% in the top ten. Sequencing was performed on PBMCs, taken after 24 months of ibrutinib treatment. The receptor set was obtained from a human donor with chronic lymphocytic leukemia. Both conserved end residues are part of each CDR3. A D gene is named only where the DNA matches it firmly. Some rows have no size entry. The others give once, few or many, or a class for an expanded clone.

abundance	v_gene	d_gene	j_gene	CDR3aa	CDR3nt
NA	TRBV4-1	TRBD2	TRBJ2-5	CASSQRGGQETQYF	TGCGCCAGCAGCCAACGGGGGGGCCAGGAGACCCAGTACTTC
once	TRBV11-2	NA	TRBJ2-5	CASSLDPVSWTQYF	TGTGCCAGCAGCTTAGATCCAGTCTCCTGGACCCAGTACTTC
NA	TRBV15	NA	TRBJ2-2	CATSPRAPRAGELFF	TGTGCCACCAGCCCTCGCGCACCCCGGGCCGGGGAGCTGTTTTTT
few	TRBV6-5	NA	TRBJ1-4	CASTSRLGEKLFF	TGTGCCAGCACCTCTAGGCTCGGTGAAAAACTGTTTTTT
once	TRBV28	NA	TRBJ2-5	CASSFGRVVGTQYF	TGTGCCAGCAGTTTTGGCAGGGTGGTTGGGACCCAGTACTTC
NA	TRBV5-1	NA	TRBJ1-4	CASSQITGSREKLFF	TGCGCCAGCAGCCAGATTACAGGGAGTCGAGAAAAACTGTTTTTT
NA	TRBV10-1	TRBD2	TRBJ2-3	CASSRSSGSCSTDTQYF	TGCGCCAGCAGCCGTTCTAGCGGGAGTTGTAGCACAGATACGCAGTATTTT
many	TRBV6-1	TRBD2	TRBJ2-4	CASRSREGPLNIQYF	TGTGCCAGCAGGTCCAGGGAGGGACCTCTTAACATTCAGTACTTC
NA	TRBV30	NA	TRBJ2-7	CAWSLRKSAYEQYF	TGTGCCTGGAGTCTGCGGAAGTCAGCCTACGAGCAGTACTTC
NA	TRBV20-1	NA	TRBJ2-1	CSASFGNEQFF	TGCAGTGCTAGTTTCGGCAATGAGCAGTTCTTC
NA	TRBV2	NA	TRBJ1-5	CASSLPTADLFYSNQPQHF	TGTGCCAGCTCTCTTCCGACAGCCGATTTGTTTTATAGCAATCAGCCCCAGCATTTT
NA	TRBV11-1	TRBD2	TRBJ2-5	CASTLAGGGWQETQYF	TGTGCCAGCACCCTAGCGGGAGGTGGATGGCAAGAGACCCAGTACTTC
NA	TRBV2	TRBD1	TRBJ1-6	CASSALDRGDSPLHF	TGTGCCAGCAGTGCCCTGGACAGGGGAGATTCACCCCTCCACTTT
NA	TRBV29-1	TRBD2	TRBJ2-3	CSAGLGISTDTQYF	TGCAGCGCGGGACTAGGTATCAGCACAGATACGCAGTATTTT
few	TRBV28	NA	TRBJ1-1	CASMRYAEAFF	TGTGCCTCAATGAGGTACGCTGAAGCTTTCTTT
NA	TRBV30	TRBD2	TRBJ2-3	CAWSGGASTDTQYF	TGTGCCTGGAGCGGGGGGGCTAGCACAGATACGCAGTATTTT
NA	TRBV18	NA	TRBJ2-5	CASSPRQGHETQYF	TGTGCCAGCTCACCACGGCAGGGCCATGAGACCCAGTACTTC
NA	TRBV2	NA	TRBJ2-5	CASSETTSGGEETQYF	TGTGCCAGCAGTGAAACCACCTCTGGCGGGGAAGAGACCCAGTACTTC
many	TRBV15	NA	TRBJ1-5	CATSGTYPNQPQHF	TGTGCCACCAGCGGGACCTACCCTAATCAGCCCCAGCATTTT
many	TRBV14	NA	TRBJ1-4	CASSQDEATAGKLFF	TGTGCCAGCAGCCAAGATGAAGCCACCGCGGGGAAACTGTTTTTT
few	TRBV2	TRBD1	TRBJ1-1	CATTQGARRNTEAFF	TGTGCCACTACGCAGGGGGCGCGGAGGAACACTGAAGCTTTCTTT
NA	TRBV11-1	TRBD2	TRBJ2-7	CASSVTSGRAGYEQYF	TGTGCCAGCAGCGTGACTAGCGGGAGGGCCGGGTACGAGCAGTACTTC
NA	TRBV4-2	NA	TRBJ1-5	CASSPGVGQPQHF	TGTGCCAGCAGCCCGGGCGTAGGTCAGCCCCAGCATTTT
NA	TRBV6-5	TRBD2	TRBJ2-1	CASSRTSGSYNEQFF	TGTGCCAGCAGCCGGACTAGCGGGAGCTACAATGAGCAGTTCTTC
NA	TRBV13	NA	TRBJ2-1	CASSWTVRSYNEQFF	TGTGCCAGCAGCTGGACGGTTCGATCCTACAATGAGCAGTTCTTC
NA	TRBV27	TRBD1	TRBJ2-4	CASSLVGTGKNIQYF	TGTGCCAGCAGTTTGGTTGGGACAGGAAAAAACATTCAGTACTTC
NA	TRBV11-2	TRBD2	TRBJ2-3	CASSYRASGPTSTDTQYF	TGTGCCAGCAGTTACCGCGCTAGCGGGCCCACTAGCACAGATACGCAGTATTTT
few	TRBV6-1	TRBD1	TRBJ1-1	CASRGTVNTEAFF	TGTGCCAGCAGGGGGACAGTTAACACTGAAGCTTTCTTT
NA	TRBV7-2	TRBD2	TRBJ2-2	CASSGTSVTGELFF	TGTGCCAGCAGCGGGACTAGTGTAACCGGGGAGCTGTTTTTT
NA	TRBV6-6	TRBD2	TRBJ2-1	CASAGVRSSYNEQFF	TGTGCCAGCGCGGGGGTCCGGAGCTCCTACAATGAGCAGTTCTTC
NA	TRBV6-1	NA	TRBJ1-1	CASSAAGIDANTEAFF	TGTGCCAGCAGTGCCGCAGGGATAGATGCGAACACTGAAGCTTTCTTT
NA	TRBV30	TRBD2	TRBJ2-1	CAWSVAGGNEQFF	TGTGCCTGGAGTGTGGCGGGAGGGAATGAGCAGTTCTTC
NA	TRBV1	NA	TRBJ1-1	CTSSQAGGINVSNTEAFF	TGCACCAGCAGCCAAGCGGGAGGGATTAACGTGTCGAACACTGAAGCTTTCTTT
many	TRBV29-1	TRBD1	TRBJ1-6	CSVADRDNSPLHF	TGCAGCGTTGCTGACAGGGATAATTCACCCCTCCACTTT
NA	TRBV10-3	NA	TRBJ1-2	CAISERMRVDGYTF	TGTGCCATCAGCGAGAGGATGAGGGTAGACGGCTACACCTTC
many	TRBV4-2	TRBD1	TRBJ2-7	CASSQQGQEGREQYF	TGTGCCAGCAGCCAACAGGGACAGGAGGGAAGAGAGCAGTACTTC
NA	TRBV28	NA	TRBJ1-1	CASTAGHRNTEAFF	TGTGCCAGTACGGCGGGACACCGGAACACTGAAGCTTTCTTT
NA	TRBV10-1	TRBD1	TRBJ2-3	CASRTGGSTDTQYF	TGCGCCAGCAGGACAGGGGGCAGCACAGATACGCAGTATTTT
few	TRBV7-8	NA	TRBJ1-5	CASSLERAGNQPQHF	TGTGCCAGCAGCTTAGAGAGGGCGGGAAATCAGCCCCAGCATTTT
medium-sized	TRBV4-1	NA	TRBJ2-1	CASSQGAQVPLGFF	TGCGCCAGCAGCCAAGGGGCACAGGTGCCATTGGGGTTCTTC
NA	TRBV6-5	NA	TRBJ2-7	CASSDYEQYF	TGTGCCAGCAGTGACTACGAGCAGTACTTC
NA	TRBV28	TRBD1	TRBJ2-5	CAARGQVETQYF	TGTGCCGCCAGGGGACAGGTAGAGACCCAGTACTTC
many	TRBV6-1	NA	TRBJ1-3	CASSRGGTGNTIYF	TGTGCCAGCAGTCGCGGGGGAACTGGAAACACCATATATTTT
NA	TRBV5-1	TRBD2	TRBJ2-1	CASSLGSSGRYNEQFF	TGCGCCAGCAGCTTGGGATCTAGCGGGAGATACAATGAGCAGTTCTTC
NA	TRBV4-2	NA	TRBJ2-1	CASSQGQGAEGEQFF	TGTGCCAGCAGCCAAGGACAAGGGGCGGAAGGTGAGCAGTTCTTC
NA	TRBV5-6	TRBD1	TRBJ1-2	CASSLAGTATNYGYTF	TGTGCCAGCAGCTTGGCCGGGACAGCTACTAACTATGGCTACACCTTC
NA	TRBV14	NA	TRBJ2-1	CASSRPGRDREQFF	TGTGCCAGCAGCCGTCCGGGCCGGGATAGAGAGCAGTTCTTC
NA	TRBV5-1	TRBD1	TRBJ1-4	CASSPTGGGNEKLFF	TGCGCCAGCAGCCCGACAGGGGGAGGGAATGAAAAACTGTTTTTT
NA	TRBV5-1	NA	TRBJ1-1	CASSLAPGMNTEAFF	TGCGCCAGCAGCTTGGCCCCGGGCATGAACACTGAAGCTTTCTTT
NA	TRBV27	TRBD2	TRBJ2-2	CASRRSLAGGPGELFF	TGTGCCAGCAGGAGGAGTCTAGCGGGAGGTCCCGGGGAGCTGTTTTTT
NA	TRBV11-2	NA	TRBJ1-2	CASSLREGANYGYTF	TGTGCCAGCAGCTTACGGGAGGGGGCTAACTATGGCTACACCTTC
NA	TRBV27	NA	TRBJ1-1	CASSLGRWTEAFF	TGTGCCAGCAGCTTAGGCCGGTGGACTGAAGCTTTCTTT
NA	TRBV4-1	TRBD1	TRBJ2-7	CASSQGPGQSYEQYF	TGCGCCAGCAGCCAAGGGCCGGGACAGTCCTACGAGCAGTACTTC
NA	TRBV28	NA	TRBJ1-1	CASSRGGDREAFF	TGTGCCAGCTCCCGTGGGGGGGATCGTGAAGCTTTCTTT
NA	TRBV6-6	TRBD1	TRBJ2-2	CASSYHRGNTGELFF	TGTGCCAGCAGTTACCACAGGGGTAACACCGGGGAGCTGTTTTTT